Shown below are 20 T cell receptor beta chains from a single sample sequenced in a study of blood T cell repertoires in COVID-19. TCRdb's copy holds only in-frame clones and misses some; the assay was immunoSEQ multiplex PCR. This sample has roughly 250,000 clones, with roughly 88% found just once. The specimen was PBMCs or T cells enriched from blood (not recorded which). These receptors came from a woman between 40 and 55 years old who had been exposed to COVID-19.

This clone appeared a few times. As DNA, the CDR3 is TGTGCCAGCAGTGACTCTGAGACAGCGAACACCGGGGAGCTGTTTTTT. Amino acids: CASSDSETANTGELFF. The chain joins TRBV6-4 to TRBJ2-2; perhaps TRBD1 as D (5 bases). The germline V and J ends were trimmed by 0 bases and 0 bases, with 8 bases remaining between them. The CDR3 loop spans 16 amino acids. The germline V gene has CDR1 MRHNA and CDR2 SNTAGT.

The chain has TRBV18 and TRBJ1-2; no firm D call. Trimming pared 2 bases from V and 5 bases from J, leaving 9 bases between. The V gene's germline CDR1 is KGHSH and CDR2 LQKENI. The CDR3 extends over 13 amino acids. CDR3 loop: CASSPESSYGYTF. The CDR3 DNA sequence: TGTGCCAGCTCACCAGAGAGTAGTTATGGCTACACCTTC.

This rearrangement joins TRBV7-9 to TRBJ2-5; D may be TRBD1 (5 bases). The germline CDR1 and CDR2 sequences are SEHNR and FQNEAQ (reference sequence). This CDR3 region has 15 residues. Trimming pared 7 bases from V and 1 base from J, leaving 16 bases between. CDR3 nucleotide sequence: TGTGCCAGCACCATTAGACAGCCAGTCCAAGAGACCCAGTACTTC. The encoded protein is CASTIRQPVQETQYF.

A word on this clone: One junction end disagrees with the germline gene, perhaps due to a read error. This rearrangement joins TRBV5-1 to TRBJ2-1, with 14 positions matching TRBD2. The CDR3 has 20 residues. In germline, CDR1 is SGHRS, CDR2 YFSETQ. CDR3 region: CASSFPGTSGSSPVYNEQFF. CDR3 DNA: TGTGCCAGCAGCTTTCCTGGGACTAGCGGGAGCTCTCCGGTGTACAATGAGCAGTTCTTC.

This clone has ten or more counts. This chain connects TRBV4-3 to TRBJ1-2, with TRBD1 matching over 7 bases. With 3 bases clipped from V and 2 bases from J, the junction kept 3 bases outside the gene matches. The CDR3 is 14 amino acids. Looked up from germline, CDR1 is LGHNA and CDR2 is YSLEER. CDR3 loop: CASSQDRSNYGYTF. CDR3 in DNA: TGCGCCAGCAGCCAGGACAGGTCAAACTATGGCTACACCTTC.

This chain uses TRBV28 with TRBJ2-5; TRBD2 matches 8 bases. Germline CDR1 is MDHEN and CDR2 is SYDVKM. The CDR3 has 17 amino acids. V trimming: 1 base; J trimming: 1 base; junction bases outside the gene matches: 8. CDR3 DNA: TGTGCCAGCAGTTTATTTCGGCGGGAGGCCCTCCAAGAGACCCAGTACTTC. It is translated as CASSLFRREALQETQYF.

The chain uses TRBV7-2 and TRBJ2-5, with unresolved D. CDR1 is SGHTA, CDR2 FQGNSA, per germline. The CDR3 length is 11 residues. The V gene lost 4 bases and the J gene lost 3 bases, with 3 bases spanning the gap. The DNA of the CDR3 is TGTGCCAGCAGCTATAAAGAGACCCAGTACTTC. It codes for CASSYKETQYF.

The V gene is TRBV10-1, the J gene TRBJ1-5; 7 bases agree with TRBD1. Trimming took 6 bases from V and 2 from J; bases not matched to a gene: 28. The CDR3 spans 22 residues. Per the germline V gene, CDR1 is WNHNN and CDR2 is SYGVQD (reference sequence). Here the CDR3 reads CASRKTRTGRAPNKCGNQPQHF. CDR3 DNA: TGCGCCAGCAGGAAAACTCGGACAGGCCGAGCGCCTAATAAGTGTGGCAATCAGCCCCAGCATTTT.

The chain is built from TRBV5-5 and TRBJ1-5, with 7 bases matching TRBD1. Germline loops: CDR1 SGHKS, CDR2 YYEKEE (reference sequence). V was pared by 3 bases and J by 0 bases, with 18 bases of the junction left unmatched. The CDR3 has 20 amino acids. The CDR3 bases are TGTGCCAGCAGCTCTGCAGGTCCAGGGGGAAGCGGTTATAGCAATCAGCCCCAGCATTTT. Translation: CASSSAGPGGSGYSNQPQHF.

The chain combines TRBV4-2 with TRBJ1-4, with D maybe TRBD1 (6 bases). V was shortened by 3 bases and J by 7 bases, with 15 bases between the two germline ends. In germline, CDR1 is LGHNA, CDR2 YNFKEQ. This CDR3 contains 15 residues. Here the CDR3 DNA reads TGTGCCAGCAGCCAGGAGCGGGGGCGCGGTGAAAAACTGTTTTTT. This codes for CASSQERGRGEKLFF.

CDR3 loop: CSVVIRTGSSGANVLTF. The DNA for the CDR3 is TGCAGCGTTGTAATTCGGACAGGGAGCTCTGGGGCCAACGTCCTGACTTTC. The chain has TRBV29-1 and TRBJ2-6, with 8 bases matching TRBD1. Germline lookup yields CDR1 SQVTM and CDR2 ANQGSEA. The CDR3 is 17 residues long. Trimming at V came to 4 bases and at J to 0 bases, leaving 8 bases not matched to a gene. Drawing the rest from reference TRBV29-1 and TRBJ2-6, the complete variable domain is SAVISQKPSRDICQRGTSLTIQCQVDSQVTMMFWYRQQPGQSLTLIATANQGSEATYESGFVIDKFPISRPNLTFSTLTVSNMSPEDSSIYLCSVVIRTGSSGANVLTFGAGSRLTVL.

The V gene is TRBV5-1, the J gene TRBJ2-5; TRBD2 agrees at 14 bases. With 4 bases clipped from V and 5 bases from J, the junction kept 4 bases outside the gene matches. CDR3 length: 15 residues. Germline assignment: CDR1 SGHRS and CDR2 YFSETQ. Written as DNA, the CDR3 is TGCGCCAGCAGCCCCGGGACTAGCGGGGGCGAGACCCAGTACTTC. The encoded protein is CASSPGTSGGETQYF.

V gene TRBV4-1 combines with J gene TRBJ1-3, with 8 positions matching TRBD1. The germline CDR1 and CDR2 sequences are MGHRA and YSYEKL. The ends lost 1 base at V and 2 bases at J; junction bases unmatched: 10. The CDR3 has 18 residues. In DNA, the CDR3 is TGCGCCAGCAGCCAAGGTCCCCAGGGGGCGCTACCTGGAAACACCATATATTTT. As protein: CASSQGPQGALPGNTIYF.

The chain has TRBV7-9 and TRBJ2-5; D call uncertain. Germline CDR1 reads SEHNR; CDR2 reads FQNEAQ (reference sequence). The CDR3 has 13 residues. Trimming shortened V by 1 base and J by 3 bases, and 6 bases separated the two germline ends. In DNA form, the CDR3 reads TGTGCCAGCAGCTTAGTTCAGGAAGAGACCCAGTACTTC. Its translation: CASSLVQEETQYF.

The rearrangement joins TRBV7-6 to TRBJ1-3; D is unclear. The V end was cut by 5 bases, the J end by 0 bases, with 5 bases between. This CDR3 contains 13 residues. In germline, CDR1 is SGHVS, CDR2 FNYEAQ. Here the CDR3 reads CASSGLSGNTIYF. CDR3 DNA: TGTGCCAGCAGCGGGCTCTCTGGAAACACCATATATTTT. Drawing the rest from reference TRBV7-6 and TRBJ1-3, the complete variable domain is GAGVSQSPRYKVTKRGQDVALRCDPISGHVSLYWYRQALGQGPEFLTYFNYEAQQDKSGLPNDRFSAERPEGSISTLTIQRTEQRDSAMYRCASSGLSGNTIYFGEGSWLTVV.

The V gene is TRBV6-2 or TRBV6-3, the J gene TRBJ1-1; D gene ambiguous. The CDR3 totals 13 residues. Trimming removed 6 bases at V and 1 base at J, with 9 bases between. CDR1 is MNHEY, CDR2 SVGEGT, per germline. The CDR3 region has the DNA TGTGCCAGCAGCGGAGATAAGAACACTGAAGCTTTCTTT. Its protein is CASSGDKNTEAFF.

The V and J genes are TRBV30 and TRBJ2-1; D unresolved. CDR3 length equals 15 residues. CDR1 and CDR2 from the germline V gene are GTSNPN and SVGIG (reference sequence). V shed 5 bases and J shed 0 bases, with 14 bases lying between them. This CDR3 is CAWDHERSSYNEQFF. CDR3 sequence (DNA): TGTGCCTGGGACCACGAGAGGAGCTCCTACAATGAGCAGTTCTTC.

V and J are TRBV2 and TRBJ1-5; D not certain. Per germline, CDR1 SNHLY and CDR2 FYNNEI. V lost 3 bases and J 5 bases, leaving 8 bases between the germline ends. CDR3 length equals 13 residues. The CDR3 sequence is CASSEILHQPQHF. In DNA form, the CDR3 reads TGTGCCAGCAGTGAGATACTACATCAGCCCCAGCATTTT.

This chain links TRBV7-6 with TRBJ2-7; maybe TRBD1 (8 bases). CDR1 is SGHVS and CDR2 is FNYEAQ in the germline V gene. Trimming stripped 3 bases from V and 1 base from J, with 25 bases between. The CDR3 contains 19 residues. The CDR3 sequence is CASSFRGQSGTGLSYEQYF. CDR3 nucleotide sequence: TGTGCCAGCAGCTTCAGAGGGCAGAGCGGGACAGGCCTTTCCTACGAGCAGTACTTC.

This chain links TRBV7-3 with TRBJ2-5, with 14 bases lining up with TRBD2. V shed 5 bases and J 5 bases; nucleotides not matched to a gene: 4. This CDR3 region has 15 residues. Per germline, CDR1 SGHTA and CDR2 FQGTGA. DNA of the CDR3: TGTGCCAGCAGCCTCGGGACTAGCGGGAGCGAGACCCAGTACTTC. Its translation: CASSLGTSGSETQYF.